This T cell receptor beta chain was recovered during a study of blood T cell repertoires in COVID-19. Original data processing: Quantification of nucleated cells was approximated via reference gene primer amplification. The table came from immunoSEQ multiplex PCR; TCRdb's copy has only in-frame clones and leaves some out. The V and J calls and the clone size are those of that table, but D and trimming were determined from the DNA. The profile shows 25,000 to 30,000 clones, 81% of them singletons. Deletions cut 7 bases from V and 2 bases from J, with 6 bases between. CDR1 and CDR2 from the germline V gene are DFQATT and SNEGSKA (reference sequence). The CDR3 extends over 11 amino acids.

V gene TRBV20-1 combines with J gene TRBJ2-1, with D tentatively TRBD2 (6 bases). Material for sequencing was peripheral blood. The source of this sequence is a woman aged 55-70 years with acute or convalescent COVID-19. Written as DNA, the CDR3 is TGCAGTGGCGGGGCCTACAATGAGCAGTTCTTC. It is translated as CSGGAYNEQFF.